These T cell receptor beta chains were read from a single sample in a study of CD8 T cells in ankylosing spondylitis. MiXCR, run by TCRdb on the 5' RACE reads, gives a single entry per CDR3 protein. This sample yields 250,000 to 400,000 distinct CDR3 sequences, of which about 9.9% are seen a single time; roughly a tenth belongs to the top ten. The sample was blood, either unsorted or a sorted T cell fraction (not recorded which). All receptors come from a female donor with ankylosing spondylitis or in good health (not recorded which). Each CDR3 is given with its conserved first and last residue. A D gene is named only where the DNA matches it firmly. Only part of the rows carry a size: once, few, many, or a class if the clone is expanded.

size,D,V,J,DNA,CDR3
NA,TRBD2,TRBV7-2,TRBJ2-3,TGTGCCAGCAGCTTAGAACGGGGGGGCCAAACAGATACGCAGTATTTT,CASSLERGGQTDTQYF
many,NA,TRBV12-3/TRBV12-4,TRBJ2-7,TGTGCCAGCAGCAAAGAGAGCGAGCAGTACTTC,CASSKESEQYF
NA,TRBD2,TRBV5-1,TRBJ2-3,TGCGCCAGCAGCTCGGGACTAGCTAGCCCAGATACGCAGTATTTT,CASSSGLASPDTQYF
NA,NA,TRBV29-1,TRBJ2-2,TGCAGCGTTGAAGATGGGAAGCTGTTCTTT,CSVEDGKLFF
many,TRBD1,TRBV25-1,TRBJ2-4,TGTGCCAGCAGTGGCCTTGCACAGGGGGCGCGAAACATTCAGTACTTC,CASSGLAQGARNIQYF
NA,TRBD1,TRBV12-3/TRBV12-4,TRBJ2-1,TGTGCCAGCCAGGGACAGGCAAACTACAATGAGCAGTTCTTC,CASQGQANYNEQFF
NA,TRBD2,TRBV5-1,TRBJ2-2,TGCGCCAGCAGCTTGTCTTCGATACTAGCGGAAAACACCGGGGAGCTGTTTTTT,CASSLSSILAENTGELFF
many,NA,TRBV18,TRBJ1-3,TGTGCCAGCTCAACGAAGGGGAGAGGAAACACCATATATTTT,CASSTKGRGNTIYF
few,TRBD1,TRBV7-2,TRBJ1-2,TGTGCCAGCAGCACTACAGGGGACCGATATGGCTACACCTTC,CASSTTGDRYGYTF
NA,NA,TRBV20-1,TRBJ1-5,TGCAGTGCTAGAGGGCTCCGGGAGGGAAGCAATCAGCCCCAGCATTTT,CSARGLREGSNQPQHF
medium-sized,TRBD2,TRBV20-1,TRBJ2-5,TGCAGTGCTTCCGGACTAGCAGGGGAGACCCAGTACTTC,CSASGLAGETQYF
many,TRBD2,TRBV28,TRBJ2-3,TGTGCCAGCAGTTTATCCCCTTTAGCGGGGGGGCGGGATACGCAGTATTTT,CASSLSPLAGGRDTQYF
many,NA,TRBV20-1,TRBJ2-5,TGCAGTCCCTGGATGGAGACCCAGTACTTC,CSPWMETQYF
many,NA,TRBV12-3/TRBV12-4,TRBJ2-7,TGTGCCAGCAGTTTTGCTCAGCGGAGCTACGAGCAGTACTTC,CASSFAQRSYEQYF
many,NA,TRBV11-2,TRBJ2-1,TGTGCCAGCAGCCGCATGCAGGGCAACTCCTACAATGAGCAGTTCTTC,CASSRMQGNSYNEQFF
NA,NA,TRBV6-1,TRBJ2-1,TGTGCCAGCAGTCCGGTAATGGGACACAGCTCCTACAATGAGCAGTTCTTC,CASSPVMGHSSYNEQFF
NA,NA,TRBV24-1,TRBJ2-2,TGTGCCACCAGTGATTTGAGTCCTAGCCCGGGGAACACCGGGGAGCTGTTTTTT,CATSDLSPSPGNTGELFF
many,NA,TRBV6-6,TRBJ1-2,TGTGCCAGCAGGCAAGACAGAGATGGCTACACCTTC,CASRQDRDGYTF
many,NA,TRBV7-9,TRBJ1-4,TGTGCCGGCAGCTTAGCGGGTTCTAATGAAAAACTGTTTTTT,CAGSLAGSNEKLFF
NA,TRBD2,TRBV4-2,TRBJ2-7,TGTGCCAGCAGCCAGGACCTCGGGAGGAGGGACTACGAGCAGTACTTC,CASSQDLGRRDYEQYF